The present entry profiles one T cell receptor beta chain with its context. The CDR3 totals 14 residues. V lost 4 bases and J 8 bases, leaving 15 bases between the germline ends. Germline V lookup: CDR1 MNHNS, CDR2 SASEGT. The data belong to a study of cytomegalovirus exposure and HLA in healthy donors. The PCR employed 60 Vbeta primers together with 13 Jbeta primers. Assay used: immunoSEQ multiplex PCR; TCRdb lists only in-frame clones, some missing. Counted here are some 130,000 clones, roughly 80% occurring once; the ten biggest clones make up 2% to 2.5%. The sequenced sample consisted of PBMCs. The clonotype originates from a young man in good health and CMV-seronegative. The chain employs TRBV6-1 and TRBJ2-1; TRBD2 might be the D (6 bases). Here the CDR3 DNA reads TGTGCCAGCAGTGGGGGGAGGTCCTCCGATGAGCAGTTCTTC. It encodes CASSGGRSSDEQFF.